The text below deals with one T cell receptor (beta chain). The antigen remains undetermined. V gave up 10 bases and J gave up 0 bases; unmatched junction bases: 12. The CDR3 sequence is 16 residues long. Germline V CDR1 and CDR2: SNHLY, FYNNEI. 13 Jbeta primers and 60 Vbeta primers were used for the PCR. Libraries were prepared by immunoSEQ multiplex PCR; TCRdb keeps only in-frame clonotypes and omits some of them. This table has 85,000 to 130,000 clones, about 70% appearing once. This sample was included in a study of cytomegalovirus exposure and HLA in healthy donors. Study-level results: There was a cluster of highly shared sequence variants that was likely a sequencing artifact.

Sequenced sample: PBMCs. The sequence derives from a woman aged 45 to 65 in good health and CMV-seropositive. V usage is TRBV2 and J usage is TRBJ1-5; TRBD1 aligns across 7 bases. The chain's CDR3 is CAISGTVANSNQPQHF. CDR3 nucleotides: TGTGCCATCTCCGGGACAGTTGCCAATAGCAATCAGCCCCAGCATTTT.